Sequencing of this T cell receptor beta chain was carried out in a study of T cell responses to AZD1222 COVID-19 vaccine. The V gene lost 6 bases and the J gene lost 4 bases, with 18 bases spanning the gap. The CDR3 totals 14 residues. The germline V gene has CDR1 SQVTM and CDR2 ANQGSEA. Sequenced by immunoSEQ multiplex PCR; TCRdb stores in-frame clones only, minus some. In the table there are approximately 82,000 clones, approximately 90% of which are singletons. The receptor comes from an adult who received the AZD1222 COVID-19 vaccine. This sample comprised peripheral blood, obtained 28 days after the second AZD1222 dose. The genes are TRBV29-1 and TRBJ1-2, with unresolved D. The CDR3 loop is CSVVGRREGYGYTF. CDR3 bases: TGCAGCGTAGTTGGAAGAAGGGAAGGCTATGGCTACACCTTC.